This T cell receptor beta chain was identified in a study of T cell repertoires in cytomegalovirus infection. This clonotype has just a few counts. The germline gives CDR1 DFQATT, CDR2 SNEGSKA (reference sequence). The CDR3 loop spans 11 amino acids. TCRdb re-analysed the reads in MiXCR, keeping a single row per CDR3 protein. The sample contains some 300,000 distinct CDR3 sequences, about 8.8% of which appear only once. This clonotype was obtained from a human donor in good health (CMV status not recorded). Some clones in this sample may be carry-over from other donors' samples. The sample taken for sequencing was PBMCs. This chain joins TRBV20-1 and TRBJ1-1, with TRBD1 as a possible D gene (5 bases). In nucleotides, the CDR3 is TGCATCGGCCGGGGGGGGACTGAAGCTTTCTTT. Translating gives CIGRGGTEAFF.